The 29 T cell receptor beta chains presented below share a single source sample, sequenced in a study of T cell changes during pregnancy in multiple sclerosis. The protocol was immunoSEQ multiplex PCR, while the TCRdb copy is restricted to in-frame clones and leaves out a portion. The table includes some 120,000 clones, approximately 93% detected once. Sequencing was performed on peripheral blood, taken before pregnancy. Source of these receptors: a female donor with multiple sclerosis, enrolled in a pregnancy study.

This chain joins TRBV2 and TRBJ2-1; the match to TRBD2 covers 10 bases. This CDR3 comprises 16 residues. In germline, CDR1 is SNHLY, CDR2 FYNNEI. Trimming cost V 4 bases and J 3 bases; bases outside gene matches: 6. The CDR3 DNA reads TGTGCCAGCAGTGTTCCAGCGGGAGGGGGCTACAATGAGCAGTTCTTC. Its translation: CASSVPAGGGYNEQFF.

The V and J genes are TRBV6-5 and TRBJ1-5; TRBD1 aligns across 8 bases. J was trimmed by 4 bases and V by 2 bases; bases with no gene match: 4. Germline values: CDR1 MNHEY, CDR2 SVGAGI. This CDR3 is built from 15 residues. CDR3 region: CASSYGQGWNQPQHF. Here the CDR3 DNA reads TGTGCCAGCAGTTACGGACAGGGTTGGAATCAGCCCCAGCATTTT.

The chain employs TRBV13 and TRBJ1-3, with 7 bases fitting TRBD1. Losses at the gene ends were 1 base for V and 5 bases for J; bases not matched to a gene: 2. The CDR3 totals 14 residues. Germline CDR1 PRHDT, CDR2 FYEKMQ (reference sequence). CDR3 nucleotide sequence: TGTGCCAGCAGCTTAGCAGGGGGAAGAAACACCATATATTTT. This sequence encodes CASSLAGGRNTIYF. Variable domain in full (rest from reference TRBV13 and TRBJ1-3): AAGVIQSPRHLIKEKRETATLKCYPIPRHDTVYWYQQGPGQDPQFLISFYEKMQSDKGSIPDRFSAQQFSDYHSELNMSSLELGDSALYFCASSLAGGRNTIYFGEGSWLTVV.

Points on this clone: The sample has other DNA sequences that encode this CDR3 too. The rearrangement joins TRBV27 to TRBJ1-5, with 9 bases aligning to TRBD1. CDR1 is MNHEY and CDR2 is SMNVEV in the germline V gene (reference sequence). The CDR3 extends over 14 amino acids. V lost 6 bases to trimming and J lost 4 bases; unmatched junction nucleotides: 4. CDR3: CASSSGTGNQPQHF. CDR3 coding DNA: TGTGCCAGCAGCTCCGGGACAGGGAATCAGCCCCAGCATTTT.

This chain uses TRBV28 with TRBJ1-2; 7 bases agree with TRBD1. Germline lookup yields CDR1 MDHEN and CDR2 SYDVKM. This CDR3 spans 13 amino acids. With 2 bases clipped from V and 5 bases from J, the junction kept 2 bases outside the gene matches. The CDR3 protein is CASSLEQGYGYTF. DNA for the CDR3: TGTGCCAGCAGTTTAGAACAGGGGTATGGCTACACCTTC.

The chain combines TRBV19 with TRBJ1-5; tentative D call: TRBD1 (5 bases). The germline V and J ends were trimmed by 3 bases and 3 bases, with 9 bases remaining between them. The CDR3 extends over 14 amino acids. The germline gives CDR1 LNHDA, CDR2 SQIVND (reference sequence). CDR3 nucleotide sequence: TGTGCCAGTAGTATCAGGGTATCCAATCAGCCCCAGCATTTT. Protein: CASSIRVSNQPQHF.

V usage is TRBV25-1 and J usage is TRBJ2-1; TRBD2 matches 10 bases. There are 18 residues in the CDR3. Germline lookup yields CDR1 MGHDK and CDR2 SYGVNS. The CDR3 coding sequence is TGTGCGTTCTGGGGGCGAAAACCTCCTAGCGGGAGATTAAATGAGCAGTTCTTC. Amino acids: CAFWGRKPPSGRLNEQFF. Supplemented by reference TRBV25-1 and TRBJ2-1, the full variable domain reads EADIYQTPRYLVIGTGKKITLECSQTMGHDKMYWYQQDPGMELHLIHYSYGVNSTEKGDLSSESTVSRIRTEHFPLTLESARPSHTSQYLCAFWGRKPPSGRLNEQFFGPGTRLTVL.

The genes are TRBV7-9 and TRBJ1-5; perhaps TRBD1 as D (6 bases). The CDR3 has 13 residues. The V gene's germline CDR1 is SEHNR and CDR2 FQNEAQ (reference sequence). V was trimmed by 4 bases and J by 11 bases, leaving 15 bases between them. The CDR3 protein is CASSSNPDRSQHF. The CDR3 nucleotides read TGTGCCAGCAGCTCGAATCCCGACAGGTCCCAGCATTTT.

V is TRBV6-1 and J is TRBJ2-1, with a tentative D call TRBD1 (6 bases). CDR1 is MNHNS and CDR2 is SASEGT in the germline V gene. The V gene lost 2 bases and the J gene lost 12 bases, with 14 bases spanning the gap. CDR3 length equals 13 residues. CDR3 sequence reads: CASSEKGGHGQFF. CDR3 DNA: TGTGCCAGCAGTGAAAAAGGGGGTCATGGGCAGTTCTTC.

The chain links TRBV6-5 to TRBJ1-1; TRBD1 matches 8 bases. Per germline, CDR1 MNHEY and CDR2 SVGAGI. V lost 0 bases, J lost 5 bases, and 5 bases stayed unmatched. This CDR3 has 15 residues. The CDR3 DNA sequence: TGTGCCAGCAGTTACTCGGCGGACAGGGTGACTGAAGCTTTCTTT. Residues: CASSYSADRVTEAFF.

In DNA, the CDR3 is TGTGCCAGCAGTTTGGTACAGGGCAGTGGCTACACCTTC. Translation gives CASSLVQGSGYTF. This sequence joins TRBV27 and TRBJ1-2; D may be TRBD1 (6 bases). V was clipped by 3 bases and J by 7 bases, with 12 bases between them. CDR3 length equals 13 residues. From germline, CDR1 is MNHEY and CDR2 SMNVEV (reference sequence).

CDR3 sequence: CASRDDHGTDYGYTF. DNA for the CDR3: TGTGCCAGCAGGGATGATCATGGGACAGACTATGGCTACACCTTC. The chain is built from TRBV6-1 and TRBJ1-2, with 7 positions matching TRBD1. Trimming cost V 6 bases and J 3 bases; bases outside gene matches: 10. This CDR3 comprises 15 residues. Germline-derived CDR1 and CDR2 are MNHNS and SASEGT.

This chain uses TRBV6-6 with TRBJ1-1; D is perhaps TRBD1 (5 bases). Trimming removed 4 bases at V and 6 bases at J, with 15 bases between. Germline CDR1 reads MNHNY; CDR2 reads SVGAGI (reference sequence). This CDR3 is built from 14 residues. The CDR3 sequence is CASSFRGKRAEAFF. The CDR3 nucleotides read TGTGCCAGCAGTTTCCGGGGGAAAAGGGCTGAAGCTTTCTTT.

The gene calls are TRBV5-1 and TRBJ2-6, with 8 bases fitting TRBD1. With V trimmed by 2 bases and J by 4 bases, 11 bases remained unmatched. This CDR3 comprises 18 residues. Germline assignment: CDR1 SGHRS and CDR2 YFSETQ. CDR3 in amino acids: CASSFGRDRSSGANVLTF. CDR3 nucleotide sequence: TGCGCCAGCAGCTTCGGCCGGGACAGGTCTTCAGGGGCCAACGTCCTGACTTTC.

This chain connects TRBV9 to TRBJ1-6; a weak D match, TRBD1 (5 bases). CDR1 and CDR2 (germline): SGDLS, YYNGEE. The CDR3 has 15 residues. Trimming took off 3 bases at V and 9 bases at J, with 16 bases between the two ends. CDR3 loop: CASSATTGGSSPLHF. CDR3 nucleotide sequence: TGTGCCAGCAGCGCTACAACCGGGGGTTCTTCACCCCTCCACTTT.

The chain combines TRBV5-1 with TRBJ2-7; 7 bases fit TRBD1. This CDR3 contains 15 residues. Germline lookup yields CDR1 SGHRS and CDR2 YFSETQ. Trimming cost V 0 bases and J 4 bases; bases outside gene matches: 7. The CDR3 coding sequence is TGCGCCAGCAGCTTGGGATTAGGGGGCAGGTACGAGCAGTACTTC. It is translated as CASSLGLGGRYEQYF.

The genes are TRBV27 and TRBJ1-2; possibly TRBD1 for D (6 bases). Germline loops: CDR1 MNHEY, CDR2 SMNVEV (reference sequence). Deletions cut 3 bases from V and 4 bases from J, with 18 bases between. CDR3 length: 16 residues. Written as DNA, the CDR3 is TGTGCCAGCAGTTTGACAGGCGTAAGGGATGTCTATGGCTACACCTTC. Translation gives CASSLTGVRDVYGYTF.

The chain links TRBV5-1 to TRBJ1-5, with TRBD1 as a possible D gene (5 bases). V lost 9 bases and J 0 bases, leaving 19 bases between the germline ends. The CDR3 is 16 residues long. CDR1 is SGHRS, CDR2 YFSETQ, per germline. The CDR3 here is CAIPQARWHSNQPQHF. The DNA of the CDR3 is TGCGCCATCCCACAGGCTAGGTGGCATAGCAATCAGCCCCAGCATTTT.

This chain joins TRBV7-2 and TRBJ2-1; 8 bases match TRBD2. This CDR3 is built from 15 residues. From germline, CDR1 is SGHTA and CDR2 FQGNSA. V gave up 2 bases and J gave up 4 bases; unmatched junction bases: 4. The CDR3 DNA sequence: TGTGCCAGCAGCTTAAGGACTAGCAATTACAATGAGCAGTTCTTC. It codes for CASSLRTSNYNEQFF. Based on the CDR3 plus reference TRBV7-2 and TRBJ2-1, the full variable domain is GAGVSQSPSNKVTEKGKDVELRCDPISGHTALYWYRQSLGQGLEFLIYFQGNSAPDKSGLPSDRFSAERTGGSVSTLTIQRTQQEDSAVYLCASSLRTSNYNEQFFGPGTRLTVL.

V is TRBV5-6 and J is TRBJ1-2; possibly TRBD1 for D (6 bases). The CDR3 sequence is 16 residues long. Trimming took 5 bases from V and 4 from J, leaving 21 bases between them. Germline lookup yields CDR1 SGHDT and CDR2 YYEEEE. CDR3 sequence (DNA): TGTGCCAGCAGTTCCAAAATCACGAGCAGGGGCTATGGCTACACCTTC. It translates to CASSSKITSRGYGYTF.

This rearrangement joins TRBV18 to TRBJ2-2; D remains unclear. Trimming pared 4 bases from V and 0 bases from J, leaving 9 bases between. CDR1 is KGHSH and CDR2 is LQKENI in the germline V gene. The length of the CDR3 is 15 residues. CDR3 residues: CASSRSPANTGELFF. DNA of the CDR3: TGTGCCAGCTCACGGAGCCCGGCGAACACCGGGGAGCTGTTTTTT.

The rearrangement joins TRBV28 to TRBJ1-2; possibly TRBD1 for D (6 bases). Germline CDR1 MDHEN, CDR2 SYDVKM. Trimming took off 3 bases at V and 6 bases at J, with 11 bases between the two ends. The CDR3 consists of 13 residues. DNA for the CDR3: TGTGCCAGCAGTTTGGACAGAATAAATGGCTACACCTTC. It encodes CASSLDRINGYTF.

This chain uses TRBV6-1 with TRBJ2-3, with 10 positions matching TRBD2. The CDR3 sequence is 14 residues long. J lost 1 base, V lost 7 bases, and 2 bases had no gene match. Germline values: CDR1 MNHNS, CDR2 SASEGT. In nucleotides, the CDR3 is TGTGCCAGCACAACTAGCGGGGGCACAGATACGCAGTATTTT. This encodes CASTTSGGTDTQYF.

V gene TRBV28 combines with J gene TRBJ1-2; no clear D gene. Germline V gene sequence: CDR1 MDHEN, CDR2 SYDVKM. V shed 1 base and J shed 0 bases, with 15 bases lying between them. The CDR3 contains 17 residues. DNA for the CDR3: TGTGCCAGCAGTTTATCAGTCAGAGGGAGGGCTAACTATGGCTACACCTTC. Encoded protein: CASSLSVRGRANYGYTF.

In its sample, this clone was seen once. The chain joins TRBV2 to TRBJ1-5; 7 nucleotides match TRBD1. The CDR3 loop spans 15 amino acids. J was trimmed by 5 bases and V by 7 bases; bases with no gene match: 11. CDR1 is SNHLY and CDR2 is FYNNEI in the germline V gene. The CDR3 protein is CASTPLQGRHQPQHF. The CDR3 nucleotides are TGTGCCAGCACTCCATTACAGGGGAGGCATCAGCCCCAGCATTTT.

V gene TRBV7-3 combines with J gene TRBJ2-1; no clear D gene. Trimming pared 1 base from V and 9 bases from J, leaving 7 bases between. CDR3 size: 12 residues. Germline CDR1 and CDR2: SGHTA and FQGTGA. The CDR3 spells CASSLMGPEQFF. The CDR3 DNA reads TGTGCCAGCAGCTTAATGGGCCCTGAGCAGTTCTTC.

The J gene is TRBJ2-5, the V gene TRBV2; 15 positions agree with TRBD2. The germline V gene has CDR1 SNHLY and CDR2 FYNNEI. V gave up 6 bases and J gave up 5 bases; unmatched junction bases: 13. The CDR3 contains 18 residues. This CDR3 reads CASRPPGLAGGLEETQYF. The CDR3 nucleotides read TGTGCCAGCAGACCCCCCGGACTAGCGGGGGGGCTGGAGGAGACCCAGTACTTC.

This rearrangement joins TRBV28 to TRBJ2-7; unclear D gene. The CDR3 covers 14 residues. Trimming shortened V by 2 bases and J by 1 base, and 9 bases separated the two germline ends. CDR1 and CDR2 from the germline V gene are MDHEN and SYDVKM. In DNA form, the CDR3 reads TGTGCCAGCAGTTTACCCGACGGGTCCTACGAGCAGTACTTC. Translation: CASSLPDGSYEQYF.

The CDR3, as DNA: TGTGCCAGCAGCCGCCTAGAGGATACGCAGTATTTT. Amino acids: CASSRLEDTQYF. This chain connects TRBV4-2 to TRBJ2-3, with D uncertain. This CDR3 has 12 amino acids. From germline, CDR1 is LGHNA and CDR2 YNFKEQ. V lost 4 bases and J lost 6, with 8 bases in between.